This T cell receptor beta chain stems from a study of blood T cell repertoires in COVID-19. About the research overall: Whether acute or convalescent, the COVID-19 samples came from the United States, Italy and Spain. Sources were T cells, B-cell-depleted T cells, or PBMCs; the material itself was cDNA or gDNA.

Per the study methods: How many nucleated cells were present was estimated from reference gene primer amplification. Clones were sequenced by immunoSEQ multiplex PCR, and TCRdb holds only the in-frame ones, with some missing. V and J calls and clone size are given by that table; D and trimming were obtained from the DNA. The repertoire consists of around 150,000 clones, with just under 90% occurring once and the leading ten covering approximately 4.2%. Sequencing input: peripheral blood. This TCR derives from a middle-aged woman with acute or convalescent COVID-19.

CDR3 loop: CASSLTGDYGYTF. CDR3 DNA: TGTGCCAGCAGCCTTACAGGGGACTATGGCTACACCTTC. V usage is TRBV7-2 and J usage is TRBJ1-2, with 7 bases aligning to TRBD1. Germline CDR1 SGHTA, CDR2 FQGNSA. The CDR3 spans 13 residues. J lost 3 bases, V lost 5 bases, and 3 bases had no gene match.